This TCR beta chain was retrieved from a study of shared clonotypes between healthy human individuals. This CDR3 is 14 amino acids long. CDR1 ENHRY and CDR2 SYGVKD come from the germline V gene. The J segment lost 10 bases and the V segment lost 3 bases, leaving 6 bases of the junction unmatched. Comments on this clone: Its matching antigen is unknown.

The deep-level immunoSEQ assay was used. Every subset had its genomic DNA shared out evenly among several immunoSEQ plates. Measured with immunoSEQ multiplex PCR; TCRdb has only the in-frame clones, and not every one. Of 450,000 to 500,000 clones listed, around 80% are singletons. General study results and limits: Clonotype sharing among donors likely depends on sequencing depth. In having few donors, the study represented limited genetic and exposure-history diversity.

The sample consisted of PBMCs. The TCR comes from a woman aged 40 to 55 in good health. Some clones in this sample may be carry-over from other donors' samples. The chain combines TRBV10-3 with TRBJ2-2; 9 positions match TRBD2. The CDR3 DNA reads TGTGCCATCAGTGACCTCTTAGCGGGAGAGGAGCTGTTTTTT. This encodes CAISDLLAGEELFF.